These 20 T cell receptor beta chains share one sample of origin, sequenced in a study of OX40 agonist ivuxolimab in advanced cancers. Sequenced by immunoSEQ multiplex PCR; TCRdb stores in-frame clones only, minus some. The sample lists some 72,000 clones, roughly 90% occurring once. The source was CD4+ or CD8+ T cells sorted from blood, collected in a trial of the OX40 agonist ivuxolimab. The receptors stem from an adult with an advanced solid tumor such as melanoma, head and neck, liver or kidney cancer.

The chain is built from TRBV10-2 and TRBJ1-2; 7 nucleotides align to TRBD1. Germline V lookup: CDR1 WSHSY, CDR2 SAAADI. The junction had 6 bases not matched to a gene; V was cut back by 3 bases and J by 8 bases. CDR3 length: 13 residues. The CDR3 sequence: CASSDRGARGYTF. In DNA form, the CDR3 reads TGCGCCAGCAGTGACAGGGGGGCCCGCGGCTACACCTTC.

This sequence joins TRBV29-1 and TRBJ2-7; TRBD1 aligns across 10 bases. Germline lookup yields CDR1 SQVTM and CDR2 ANQGSEA. The CDR3 is 15 residues long. V dropped 1 base and J dropped 3; count of bases not matched to a gene: 6. In nucleotides, the CDR3 is TGCAGCGTTGAAGGGGGACAGGGGAAGATCTACGAGCAGTACTTC. Translating it yields CSVEGGQGKIYEQYF.

This chain links TRBV30 with TRBJ2-1; 10 nucleotides agree with TRBD1. J gave up 1 base and V 6 bases, and 9 bases lay outside the gene matches. Germline CDR1 is GTSNPN and CDR2 is SVGIG (reference sequence). The CDR3 loop spans 16 amino acids. The CDR3 loop is CACPVRDRGSYNEQFF. DNA for the CDR3: TGTGCCTGCCCCGTCCGGGACAGGGGTTCCTACAATGAGCAGTTCTTC.

The chain combines TRBV11-2 with TRBJ2-3, with TRBD1 matching 9 bases. CDR1 SGHAT and CDR2 FQNNGV come from the germline V gene. V was pared by 5 bases and J by 0 bases, with 12 bases of the junction left unmatched. The CDR3 consists of 18 residues. The CDR3 here is CASSLSPDRGFSTDTQYF. The DNA of the CDR3 is TGTGCCAGCAGCCTGTCCCCCGACAGGGGGTTTAGCACAGATACGCAGTATTTT.

V usage is TRBV7-6 and J usage is TRBJ1-1; maybe TRBD1 (6 bases). In germline, CDR1 is SGHVS, CDR2 FNYEAQ. V was clipped by 2 bases and J by 5 bases, with 12 bases between them. The CDR3 is made up of 14 amino acids. The CDR3: CASSLSEGGTEAFF. The CDR3 DNA follows: TGTGCCAGCAGCTTAAGTGAGGGGGGAACTGAAGCTTTCTTT.

The chain employs TRBV13 and TRBJ2-7, with TRBD1 as a possible D gene (6 bases). The CDR3 is 14 residues long. Trimming removed 0 bases from V and 6 bases from J, with 12 bases in between. CDR1 is PRHDT and CDR2 is FYEKMQ in the germline V gene (reference sequence). The CDR3 DNA is TGTGCCAGCAGCTTAGGGTACAGGGACCGCGAGCAGTACTTC. Residues: CASSLGYRDREQYF.

The chain is built from TRBV11-2 and TRBJ2-7; 9 bases line up with TRBD1. Trimming cost V 0 bases and J 5 bases; bases outside gene matches: 2. This CDR3 has 14 amino acids. CDR1 SGHAT and CDR2 FQNNGV come from the germline V gene. CDR3 in amino acids: CASSLEQGAHEQYF. The CDR3 DNA sequence: TGTGCCAGCAGCTTAGAACAGGGGGCTCACGAGCAGTACTTC.

This clone was seen a single time. The chain joins TRBV27 to TRBJ2-7; 10 bases agree with TRBD2. The CDR3 covers 14 residues. With 5 bases clipped from V and 5 bases from J, the junction kept 6 bases outside the gene matches. CDR1 is MNHEY and CDR2 is SMNVEV in the germline V gene (reference sequence). The CDR3 region has the DNA TGTGCCAGCAGTATTCGGACTAGCGGCAACGAGCAGTACTTC. Translation gives CASSIRTSGNEQYF.

This clone was observed a single time. The V and J genes are TRBV4-1 and TRBJ1-1, with D uncertain. CDR1 and CDR2 from the germline V gene are MGHRA and YSYEKL. This CDR3 spans 14 amino acids. Trimming removed 4 bases at V and 0 bases at J, with 9 bases between. The CDR3 DNA reads TGCGCCAGCAGCCTACGCGCAATGAACACTGAAGCTTTCTTT. Protein product: CASSLRAMNTEAFF.

The chain employs TRBV27 and TRBJ1-1; no clear D. V lost 3 bases, J lost 5 bases, and 10 bases lay in between. Germline V gives CDR1 MNHEY, CDR2 SMNVEV (reference sequence). This CDR3 contains 13 residues. The CDR3 is CASSFGKNTEAFF. CDR3 bases: TGTGCCAGCAGTTTTGGCAAGAATACTGAAGCTTTCTTT.

The rearrangement uses TRBV7-6 and TRBJ2-7, with a tentative D call TRBD1 (6 bases). The CDR3 sequence is 14 residues long. The germline V and J ends were trimmed by 1 base and 2 bases, with 9 bases remaining between them. The germline V gene encodes CDR1 SGHVS and CDR2 FNYEAQ. The CDR3 sequence is CASSLGRGTYEQYF. As DNA, the CDR3 is TGTGCCAGCAGCTTAGGCAGGGGAACCTACGAGCAGTACTTC.

The rearrangement links TRBV7-2 to TRBJ2-5; the D gene is possibly TRBD2 (7 bases). V was pared by 3 bases and J by 4 bases, with 18 bases between. This CDR3 has 16 amino acids. Germline V lookup: CDR1 SGHTA, CDR2 FQGNSA. CDR3 sequence: CASSFPGEGEGETQYF. CDR3 in DNA: TGTGCCAGCAGCTTTCCAGGGGAGGGTGAAGGAGAGACCCAGTACTTC. Based on the CDR3 plus reference TRBV7-2 and TRBJ2-5, the full variable domain is GAGVSQSPSNKVTEKGKDVELRCDPISGHTALYWYRQSLGQGLEFLIYFQGNSAPDKSGLPSDRFSAERTGGSVSTLTIQRTQQEDSAVYLCASSFPGEGEGETQYFGPGTRLLVL.

This chain links TRBV6-5 with TRBJ1-1, with a possible D match to TRBD1 (5 bases). Germline lookup yields CDR1 MNHEY and CDR2 SVGAGI. Trimming took off 0 bases at V and 4 bases at J, with 12 bases between the two ends. CDR3 length: 15 amino acids. CDR3 residues: CASSYSIGGFTEAFF. As DNA, the CDR3 is TGTGCCAGCAGTTACTCGATCGGGGGATTCACTGAAGCTTTCTTT.

The chain couples TRBV6-1 to TRBJ2-5; perhaps TRBD2 as D (5 bases). Gene TRBJ2-7 matches the end of the DNA better, so the J call may be wrong. The germline V gene has CDR1 MNHNS and CDR2 SASEGT. This CDR3 comprises 13 residues. For the CDR3, the DNA is TGTGCCAGCAGTCCTGGACTCTCCTACGAGCAGTACTTC. Translating gives CASSPGLSYEQYF.

The gene calls are TRBV2 and TRBJ2-7; 11 nucleotides match TRBD2. V trimming: 8 bases; J trimming: 4 bases; junction bases outside the gene matches: 7. This CDR3 comprises 14 residues. CDR1 is SNHLY, CDR2 FYNNEI, per germline. CDR3: CASLQLAGAYEQYF. The CDR3 DNA is TGTGCCAGCCTACAACTAGCGGGAGCATACGAGCAGTACTTC. Together with reference TRBV2 and TRBJ2-7, the CDR3 gives the full variable domain: EPEVTQTPSHQVTQMGQEVILRCVPISNHLYFYWYRQILGQKVEFLVSFYNNEISEKSEIFDDQFSVERPDGSNFTLKIRSTKLEDSAMYFCASLQLAGAYEQYFGPGTRLTVT.

The chain has TRBV11-2 and TRBJ2-7; D unresolved. CDR3 length: 13 residues. From germline, CDR1 is SGHAT and CDR2 FQNNGV. Trimming shortened V by 4 bases and J by 3 bases, and 10 bases separated the two germline ends. The CDR3 spells CASSSDIGYEQYF. For the CDR3, the DNA is TGTGCCAGCAGCTCAGACATCGGCTACGAGCAGTACTTC. The full variable domain, in which reference TRBV11-2 and TRBJ2-7 provide the parts outside the CDR3, is EAGVAQSPRYKIIEKRQSVAFWCNPISGHATLYWYQQILGQGPKLLIQFQNNGVVDDSQLPKDRFSAERLKGVDSTLKIQPAKLEDSAVYLCASSSDIGYEQYFGPGTRLTVT.

The J gene is TRBJ2-7, the V gene TRBV5-6; D is unresolved. CDR3 length equals 13 residues. Germline assignment: CDR1 SGHDT and CDR2 YYEEEE. Trimming removed 3 bases from V and 3 bases from J, with 10 bases in between. The CDR3 region has the DNA TGTGCCAGCAGCTCGCTGGGCAGCTACGAGCAGTACTTC. This sequence encodes CASSSLGSYEQYF.

V usage is TRBV6-4 and J usage is TRBJ2-2, with D perhaps given as TRBD1 or TRBD2 (5 bases each). V dropped 5 bases and J dropped 3 bases, with 10 bases sitting between them. This CDR3 contains 14 residues. CDR1 is MRHNA and CDR2 is SNTAGT in the germline V gene. CDR3 loop: CASSTGADTGELFF. In DNA form, the CDR3 reads TGTGCCAGCAGTACCGGGGCGGACACCGGGGAGCTGTTTTTT.

The V and J genes are TRBV7-9 and TRBJ1-1, with 8 bases lining up with TRBD1. Per germline, CDR1 SEHNR and CDR2 FQNEAQ (reference sequence). V lost 5 bases and J lost 1; bases outside the gene matches: 15. CDR3 size: 18 residues. CDR3 nucleotides: TGTGCCAGCAGCCTACGCAACCTTCAGGGGGCTGGGAACACTGAAGCTTTCTTT. Its protein product is CASSLRNLQGAGNTEAFF.

The V call is TRBV29-1, the J call TRBJ1-2, with D perhaps TRBD1 (5 bases). CDR1 is SQVTM and CDR2 is ANQGSEA in the germline V gene. Trimming removed 7 bases from V and 2 bases from J, with 17 bases in between. The CDR3 is made up of 14 amino acids. The CDR3 sequence is CSAGHAGLNYGYTF. The CDR3 bases are TGCAGCGCTGGCCATGCAGGGTTGAACTATGGCTACACCTTC. Combining the CDR3 with reference TRBV29-1 and TRBJ1-2 gives the whole variable domain SAVISQKPSRDICQRGTSLTIQCQVDSQVTMMFWYRQQPGQSLTLIATANQGSEATYESGFVIDKFPISRPNLTFSTLTVSNMSPEDSSIYLCSAGHAGLNYGYTFGSGTRLTVV.